This TCR beta chain derives from a study of blood T cell repertoires in COVID-19. Original analysis: By means of reference gene primer amplification, nucleated cell counts were estimated. Libraries were prepared by immunoSEQ multiplex PCR; TCRdb keeps only in-frame clonotypes and omits some of them. V and J calls plus clone size are reproduced from that table; the DNA served to infer D and trimming. The table has a few hundred thousand clones, more than 70% seen once. J was trimmed by 8 bases and V by 4 bases; bases with no gene match: 0. CDR1 and CDR2 from the germline V gene are LNHDA and SQIVND (reference sequence). There are 12 residues in the CDR3.

V is TRBV19 and J is TRBJ1-2; TRBD1 matches at 11 bases. What was sequenced was peripheral blood. This sequence originates from a man aged 18-30 years who had recovered from COVID-19. Here the CDR3 reads CASSRTGGGYTF. In DNA, the CDR3 is TGTGCCAGTAGTAGGACAGGGGGCGGCTACACCTTC.